This T cell receptor beta chain comes out of a study of cytomegalovirus exposure and HLA in healthy donors. Background on the study: The roughly 120 validation repertoires used the same platform as the approximately 670 first-cohort repertoires (as reported by a later analysis). Study conclusions and caveats: A few CMV-associated chains proved CMV antigen-specific in vitro. TCR beta chains numbering some 150 were designated cytomegalovirus-associated.

With regard to this clone: Its specificity is not known.

The repertoire was sequenced with immunoSEQ multiplex PCR; TCRdb's copy has only in-frame clones and lacks some. In the table there are 66,000 or so clones, nearly 98% of which are singletons. The germline CDR1 and CDR2 sequences are MNHEY and SMNVEV (reference sequence). V was pared by 2 bases and J by 3 bases, with 9 bases of the junction left unmatched. This CDR3 region has 17 residues. The donors were part of the validation cohort, which consisted of about 130 subjects and was separate from the first cohort of several hundred subjects. This receptor was obtained from a woman under 30 in good health and CMV-seropositive. Sequenced material: PBMCs. V is TRBV27 and J is TRBJ2-2; 7 nucleotides line up with TRBD2. The CDR3 here is CASSLRRENFDTGELFF. DNA for the CDR3: TGTGCCAGCAGTTTAAGGCGGGAGAACTTCGACACCGGGGAGCTGTTTTTT.